The 24 T cell receptor beta chains given below trace back to one sample, sequenced in a study of cytomegalovirus exposure and HLA in healthy donors. This PCR relied on a set of 60 Vbeta primers and 13 Jbeta primers. Some clones are missing from TCRdb's copy, which holds only in-frame ones; the method was immunoSEQ multiplex PCR. This table has 100,000 to 150,000 clones, about 78% appearing once. The material sequenced was PBMCs. The receptors here all came from a female donor in good health and CMV-seronegative.

In its sample, this clone was seen a few times. J is TRBJ2-4 and V is TRBV6-1; D remains ambiguous. Germline V gives CDR1 MNHNS, CDR2 SASEGT. This CDR3 has 12 residues. The ends were cut back, 2 bases at V and 6 bases at J, with 5 bases in the middle. The CDR3 DNA sequence: TGTGCCAGCAGTGAACGCGGAAACATTCAGTACTTC. Translating it yields CASSERGNIQYF.

The chain uses TRBV7-9 and TRBJ2-5; TRBD2 is a possible D gene (5 bases). V was trimmed by 5 bases and J by 5 bases, leaving 15 bases between them. This CDR3 is 14 amino acids long. From germline, CDR1 is SEHNR and CDR2 FQNEAQ (reference sequence). CDR3 protein: CASSPSTLGETQYF. Written as DNA, the CDR3 is TGTGCCAGCAGCCCTAGCACACTGGGGGAGACCCAGTACTTC.

The rearrangement uses TRBV28 and TRBJ2-2, with a tentative D call TRBD2 (7 bases). The germline V gene encodes CDR1 MDHEN and CDR2 SYDVKM. The ends were cut back, 3 bases at V and 5 bases at J, with 22 bases in the middle. The CDR3 has 18 residues. The CDR3 DNA follows: TGTGCCAGCAGTTTTGCAAGAGCCAGGGGAGGGGTTACCGGGGAGCTGTTTTTT. Amino acid sequence: CASSFARARGGVTGELFF. The full variable domain, in which reference TRBV28 and TRBJ2-2 provide the parts outside the CDR3, is DVKVTQSSRYLVKRTGEKVFLECVQDMDHENMFWYRQDPGLGLRLIYFSYDVKMKEKGDIPEGYSVSREKKERFSLILESASTNQTSMYLCASSFARARGGVTGELFFGEGSRLTVL.

The CDR3 DNA reads as TGTGCCAGCAGCGTCTCCTTTCTAGCCCACAATGAGCAGTTCTTC. Its translation is CASSVSFLAHNEQFF. The gene calls are TRBV9 and TRBJ2-1; tentative D call: TRBD2 (5 bases). The CDR3 contains 15 residues. V was pared by 2 bases and J by 5 bases, with 14 bases between. The V gene's germline CDR1 is SGDLS and CDR2 YYNGEE.

V usage is TRBV19 and J usage is TRBJ1-2; maybe TRBD1 (6 bases). Between the trimmed V and J ends, which lost 8 bases and 7 bases, there was a span of 20 bases. Germline V gene sequence: CDR1 LNHDA, CDR2 SQIVND (reference sequence). The CDR3 has 14 amino acids. CDR3 DNA: TGTGCCAGTGTACCCGGACAGACCTGGCGTGGCTACACCTTC. Translated: CASVPGQTWRGYTF.

The chain is built from TRBV7-2 and TRBJ2-4, with 12 nucleotides matching TRBD2. The CDR3 length is 17 residues. Trimming removed 3 bases from V and 9 bases from J; junction bases left unmatched: 12. From germline, CDR1 is SGHTA and CDR2 FQGNSA. CDR3 coding DNA: TGTGCCAGCAGCTTGCTAGCGGGAGGGCCTGTTAGCGGCATTCAGTACTTC. Amino acid sequence: CASSLLAGGPVSGIQYF.

The genes are TRBV1 and TRBJ2-4; the D call TRBD2 from the table was never checked on the DNA. TRBV1 is shown as a pseudogene. The CDR3 has 20 amino acids. The CDR3 DNA is TGCACCAGCAGCCAAGGGAACCAGCGGGGGCCGAGACTAGCCAAAAACATTCAGTACTTC. Encoded protein: CTSSQGNQRGPRLAKNIQYF.

As for this clone: One end of the junction fails to match germline, which may point to a read error. The same CDR3 arises from other DNA sequences in this sample as well. The V and J genes are TRBV7-9 and TRBJ1-2; 7 bases match TRBD1. The CDR3 totals 14 residues. Germline V CDR1 and CDR2: SEHNR, FQNEAQ (reference sequence). CDR3 protein: CASSPPGTAYGYTF. Here the CDR3 DNA reads TGCGCCAGCAGCCCTCCCGGGACAGCCTATGGCTACACCTTC.

The chain combines TRBV4-1 with TRBJ1-5; 7 bases agree with TRBD1. The CDR3 consists of 14 residues. V was clipped by 0 bases and J by 7 bases; unmatched bases: 3. Germline CDR1 reads MGHRA; CDR2 reads YSYEKL. CDR3 loop: CASSQEGQLQPQHF. CDR3 coding DNA: TGCGCCAGCAGCCAAGAGGGACAGTTGCAGCCCCAGCATTTT.

As for this clone: The junction and the germline gene differ at one end; a read error may be behind it. The chain joins TRBV7-2 to TRBJ2-7; the match to TRBD1 covers 7 bases. The CDR3 has 15 residues. Germline V gene data show CDR1 as SGHTA and CDR2 as FQGNSA. CDR3: CASSPDRATSCEQYF. The DNA of the CDR3 is TGTGCCAGCAGCCCTGACAGGGCTACCTCCTGCGAGCAGTACTTC.

The chain recombines TRBV5-6 with TRBJ1-5; D possibly corresponds to TRBD1 (5 bases). The CDR3 consists of 15 residues. Germline V CDR1 and CDR2: SGHDT, YYEEEE. V was clipped by 4 bases and J by 4 bases, with 15 bases between them. The CDR3 loop reads CASSPGWGVNQPQHF. In nucleotides, the CDR3 is TGTGCCAGCAGCCCGGGATGGGGGGTAAATCAGCCCCAGCATTTT.

This rearrangement joins TRBV28 to TRBJ2-1; 13 bases fit TRBD2. Germline V lookup: CDR1 MDHEN, CDR2 SYDVKM. The ends lost 6 bases at V and 1 base at J; junction bases unmatched: 3. The length of the CDR3 is 16 residues. CDR3 nucleotides: TGTGCCAGCAGAGTACTAGCGGGAGGGTCCTACAATGAGCAGTTCTTC. The encoded protein is CASRVLAGGSYNEQFF.

This chain connects TRBV6-4 to TRBJ1-5; TRBD1 matches at 7 bases. The V segment lost 4 bases and the J segment 8 bases; nucleotides outside the gene matches: 5. The CDR3 is 13 amino acids. Germline V CDR1 and CDR2: MRHNA, SNTAGT. The CDR3, as DNA: TGTGCCAGCAGTGTGACAGGGAAGGAGCCCCAGCATTTT. Amino acids: CASSVTGKEPQHF.

This sequence joins TRBV27 and TRBJ2-6; the D gene is possibly TRBD1 (5 bases). The V end lost 6 bases, the J end lost 1 base, and 10 bases lay between the germline ends. The CDR3 has 15 residues. Germline V CDR1 and CDR2: MNHEY, SMNVEV (reference sequence). The CDR3 protein is CASRKAGSGANVLTF. The DNA of the CDR3 is TGTGCCAGCAGGAAGGCAGGGTCTGGGGCCAACGTCCTGACTTTC. Full variable domain (rest looked up from reference TRBV27 and TRBJ2-6): EAQVTQNPRYLITVTGKKLTVTCSQNMNHEYMSWYRQDPGLGLRQIYYSMNVEVTDKGDVPEGYKVSRKEKRNFPLILESPSPNQTSLYFCASRKAGSGANVLTFGAGSRLTVL.

This chain joins TRBV6-5 and TRBJ1-2; 9 nucleotides align to TRBD1. V lost 6 bases and J lost 7; bases outside the gene matches: 9. The CDR3 loop spans 14 amino acids. Looked up from germline, CDR1 is MNHEY and CDR2 is SVGAGI. CDR3 loop: CASRGTGSQGGYTF. CDR3 coding DNA: TGTGCCAGCAGGGGGACAGGGAGTCAGGGTGGCTACACCTTC.

The chain carries TRBV19 and TRBJ2-1; 9 bases agree with TRBD2. The CDR3 length is 17 residues. Germline V CDR1 and CDR2: LNHDA, SQIVND (reference sequence). V was pared by 4 bases and J by 2 bases, with 9 bases of the junction left unmatched. CDR3 DNA: TGTGCCAGTAGTACCCCATTGATAGCGGGAGCCTACAATGAGCAGTTCTTC. It translates to CASSTPLIAGAYNEQFF. The whole variable domain, remainder taken from reference TRBV19 and TRBJ2-1, is DGGITQSPKYLFRKEGQNVTLSCEQNLNHDAMYWYRQDPGQGLRLIYYSQIVNDFQKGDIAEGYSVSREKKESFPLTVTSAQKNPTAFYLCASSTPLIAGAYNEQFFGPGTRLTVL.

This clone was detected once. This rearrangement joins TRBV29-1 to TRBJ1-5, with D tentatively TRBD1 (5 bases). V was clipped by 6 bases and J by 11 bases, with 14 bases between them. Germline lookup yields CDR1 SQVTM and CDR2 ANQGSEA. This CDR3 contains 11 residues. The CDR3 sequence: CSVDSGETQHF. The CDR3 bases are TGCAGCGTCGACTCGGGGGAAACCCAGCATTTT.

This clone was counted a few times. Germline and junction disagree at one end, which may indicate a read error. This chain joins TRBV6-5 and TRBJ1-3, with D maybe TRBD1 (6 bases). There are 14 residues in the CDR3. The germline V gene has CDR1 MNHEY and CDR2 SVGAGI. CDR3 nucleotide sequence: TGTGCCAGCAGCGGACAGAGATTTGGAAGCACCATATATTTT. It specifies CASSGQRFGSTIYF.

CDR3 amino acids: CASSLWPRLEQYF. Here the CDR3 DNA reads TGTGCCAGCAGCTTGTGGCCCAGACTGGAGCAGTACTTC. The rearrangement links TRBV5-6 to TRBJ2-7; D uncertain. V was pared by 1 base and J by 7 bases, with 12 bases between. In germline, CDR1 is SGHDT, CDR2 YYEEEE. The CDR3 is 13 amino acids.

This clone showed up just once. The V call is TRBV25-1, the J call TRBJ2-1; 11 bases match TRBD2. The CDR3 is 17 residues long. Per the germline V gene, CDR1 is MGHDK and CDR2 is SYGVNS. The ends lost 2 bases at V and 0 bases at J; junction bases unmatched: 3. This CDR3 reads CASSEILAGGSYNEQFF. CDR3 coding DNA: TGTGCCAGCAGTGAAATCCTAGCGGGAGGCTCCTACAATGAGCAGTTCTTC.

The chain couples TRBV18 to TRBJ2-7; 8 positions agree with TRBD1. From germline, CDR1 is KGHSH and CDR2 LQKENI. J gave up 6 bases and V 6 bases, and 13 bases lay outside the gene matches. The CDR3 length is 15 residues. CDR3 DNA sequence: TGTGCCAGCTCCCAGGGGGCAACCCGGTCAGCCGAGCAGTACTTC. Protein: CASSQGATRSAEQYF.

The V call is TRBV2, the J call TRBJ1-4, with a tentative D call TRBD1 (5 bases). CDR1 SNHLY and CDR2 FYNNEI come from the germline V gene. There are 14 residues in the CDR3. Trimming pared 10 bases from V and 2 bases from J, leaving 14 bases between. The DNA for the CDR3 is TGTGCCACAGCGGGGGGGAGGACTAATGAAAAACTGTTTTTT. Its translation is CATAGGRTNEKLFF.

The chain recombines TRBV2 with TRBJ1-2, with TRBD1 matching over 12 bases. The germline gives CDR1 SNHLY, CDR2 FYNNEI. Trimming cost V 6 bases and J 7 bases; bases outside gene matches: 6. This CDR3 spans 14 amino acids. CDR3 DNA: TGTGCCAGCAGAGCCGGGACAGGGGGCCGTGGCTACACCTTC. Translating gives CASRAGTGGRGYTF.

This clone has only one observation. The V gene is TRBV19, the J gene TRBJ2-3; maybe TRBD1 (5 bases). V shed 6 bases and J shed 0 bases, with 13 bases lying between them. The CDR3 sequence is 15 residues long. Germline lookup yields CDR1 LNHDA and CDR2 SQIVND (reference sequence). This chain's CDR3 is CASRLDSPSTDTQYF. CDR3 nucleotides: TGTGCCAGTAGGCTCGACAGCCCTAGCACAGATACGCAGTATTTT.